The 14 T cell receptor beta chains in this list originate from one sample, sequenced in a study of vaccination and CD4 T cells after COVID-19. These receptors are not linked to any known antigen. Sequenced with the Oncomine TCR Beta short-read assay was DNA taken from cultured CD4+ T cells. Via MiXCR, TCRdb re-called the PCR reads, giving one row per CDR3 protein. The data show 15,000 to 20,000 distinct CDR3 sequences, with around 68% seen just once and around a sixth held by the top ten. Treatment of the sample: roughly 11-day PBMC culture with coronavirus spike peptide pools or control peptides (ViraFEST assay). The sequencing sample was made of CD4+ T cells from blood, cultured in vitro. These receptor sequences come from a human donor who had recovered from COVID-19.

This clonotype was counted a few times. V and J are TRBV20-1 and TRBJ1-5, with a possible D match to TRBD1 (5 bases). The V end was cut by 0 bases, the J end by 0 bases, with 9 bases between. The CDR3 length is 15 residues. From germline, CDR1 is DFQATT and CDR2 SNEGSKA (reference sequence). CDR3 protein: CSARDGGNSNQPQHF. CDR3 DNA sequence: TGCAGTGCTAGAGATGGGGGGAATAGCAATCAGCCCCAGCATTTT.

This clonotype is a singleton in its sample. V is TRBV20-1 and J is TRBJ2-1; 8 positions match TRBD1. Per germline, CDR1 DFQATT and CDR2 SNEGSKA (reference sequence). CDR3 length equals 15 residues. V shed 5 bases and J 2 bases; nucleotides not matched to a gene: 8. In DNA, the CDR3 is TGCAGTGCTCTAGACAGGGGAAGCCCCTACAATGAGCAGTTCTTC. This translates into CSALDRGSPYNEQFF.

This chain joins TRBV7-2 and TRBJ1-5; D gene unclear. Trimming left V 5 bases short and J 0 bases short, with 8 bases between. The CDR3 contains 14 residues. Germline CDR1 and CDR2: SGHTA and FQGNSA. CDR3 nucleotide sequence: TGTGCCAGCAGCCCCGCGGGTAGCAATCAGCCCCAGCATTTT. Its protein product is CASSPAGSNQPQHF.

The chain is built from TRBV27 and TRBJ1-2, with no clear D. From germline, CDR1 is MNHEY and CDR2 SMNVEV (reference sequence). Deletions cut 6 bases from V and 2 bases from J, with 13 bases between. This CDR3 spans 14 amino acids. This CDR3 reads CASSTNRLNYGYTF. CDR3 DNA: TGTGCCAGCAGCACTAATAGGTTGAACTATGGCTACACCTTC.

CDR3 coding DNA: TGTGCCAGCAGCCAAGCTACCAGGATCGGCACTGAAGCTTTCTTT. This encodes CASSQATRIGTEAFF. This rearrangement joins TRBV14 to TRBJ1-1; no reliable D call. The germline V and J ends were trimmed by 1 base and 4 bases, with 13 bases remaining between them. CDR1 SGHDN and CDR2 FVKESK come from the germline V gene. The CDR3 loop spans 15 amino acids.

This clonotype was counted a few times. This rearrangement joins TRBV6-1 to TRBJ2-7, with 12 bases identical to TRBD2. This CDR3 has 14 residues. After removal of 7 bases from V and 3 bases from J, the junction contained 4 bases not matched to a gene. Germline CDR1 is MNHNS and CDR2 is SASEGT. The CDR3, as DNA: TGTGCCAGCACCAAGACTAGCGGGAGCTACGAGCAGTACTTC. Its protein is CASTKTSGSYEQYF.

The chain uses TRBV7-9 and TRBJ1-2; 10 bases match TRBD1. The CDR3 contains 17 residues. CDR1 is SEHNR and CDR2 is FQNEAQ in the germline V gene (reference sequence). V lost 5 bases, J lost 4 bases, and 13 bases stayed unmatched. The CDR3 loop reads CASSPRDRGPNFYGYTF. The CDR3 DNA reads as TGTGCCAGCAGCCCCCGGGACAGGGGCCCAAATTTCTATGGCTACACCTTC.

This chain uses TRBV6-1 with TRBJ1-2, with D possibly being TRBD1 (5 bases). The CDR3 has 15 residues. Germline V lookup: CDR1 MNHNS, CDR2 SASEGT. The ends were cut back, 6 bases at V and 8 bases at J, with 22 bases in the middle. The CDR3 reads CASRAPGGEGRGYTF. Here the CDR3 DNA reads TGTGCCAGCAGGGCTCCCGGGGGAGAGGGGAGAGGCTACACCTTC.

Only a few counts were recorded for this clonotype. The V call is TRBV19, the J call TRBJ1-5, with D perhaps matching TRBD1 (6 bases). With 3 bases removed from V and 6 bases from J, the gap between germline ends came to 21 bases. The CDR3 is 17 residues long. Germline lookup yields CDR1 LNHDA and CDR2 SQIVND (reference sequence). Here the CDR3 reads CASSINGVRGAGQPQHF. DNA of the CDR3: TGTGCCAGTAGTATTAATGGGGTACGGGGGGCAGGTCAGCCCCAGCATTTT.

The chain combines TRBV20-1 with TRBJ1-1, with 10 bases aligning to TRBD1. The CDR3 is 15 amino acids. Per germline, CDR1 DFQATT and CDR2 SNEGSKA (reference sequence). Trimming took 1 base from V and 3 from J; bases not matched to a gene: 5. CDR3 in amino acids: CSARGQGAEDTEAFF. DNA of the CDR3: TGCAGTGCTAGAGGACAGGGGGCTGAGGACACTGAAGCTTTCTTT.

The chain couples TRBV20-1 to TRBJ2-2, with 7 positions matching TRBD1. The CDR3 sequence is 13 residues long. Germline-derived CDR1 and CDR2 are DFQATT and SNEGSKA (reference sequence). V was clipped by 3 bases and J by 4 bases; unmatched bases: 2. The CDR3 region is CSASGQATGELFF. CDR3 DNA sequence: TGCAGTGCTAGTGGACAGGCCACCGGGGAGCTGTTTTTT.

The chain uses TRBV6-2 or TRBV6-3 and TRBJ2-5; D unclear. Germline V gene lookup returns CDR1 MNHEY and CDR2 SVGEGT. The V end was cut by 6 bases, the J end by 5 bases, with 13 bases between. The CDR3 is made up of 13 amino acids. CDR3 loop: CASSYLGGETQYF. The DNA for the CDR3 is TGTGCCAGCAGCTACCTCGGTGGCGAGACCCAGTACTTC.

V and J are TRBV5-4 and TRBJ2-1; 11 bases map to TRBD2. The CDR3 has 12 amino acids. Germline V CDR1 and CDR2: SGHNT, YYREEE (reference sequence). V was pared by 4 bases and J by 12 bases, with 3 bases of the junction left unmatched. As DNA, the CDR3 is TGTGCCAGCAGCCCGGGACTAGCGGCGCAGTTCTTC. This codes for CASSPGLAAQFF.

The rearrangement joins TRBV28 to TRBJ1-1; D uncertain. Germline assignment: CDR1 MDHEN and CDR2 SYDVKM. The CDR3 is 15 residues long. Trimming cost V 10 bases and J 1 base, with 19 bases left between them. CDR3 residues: CATSSRWVENTEAFF. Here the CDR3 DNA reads TGTGCCACCTCGAGCCGATGGGTGGAGAACACTGAAGCTTTCTTT.